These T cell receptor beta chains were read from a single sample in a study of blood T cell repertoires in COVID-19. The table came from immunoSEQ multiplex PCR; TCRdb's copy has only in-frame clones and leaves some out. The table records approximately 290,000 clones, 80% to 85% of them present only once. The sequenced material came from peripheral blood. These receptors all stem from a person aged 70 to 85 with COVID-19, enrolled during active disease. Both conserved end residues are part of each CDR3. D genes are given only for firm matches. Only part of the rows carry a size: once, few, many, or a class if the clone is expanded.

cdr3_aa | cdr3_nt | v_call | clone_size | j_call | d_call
CASKRGSSNQPQHF | TGTGCCAGTAAAAGGGGTTCAAGCAATCAGCCCCAGCATTTT | TRBV19 | NA | TRBJ1-5 | NA
CASSLRVGRGQTDTQYF | TGTGCCAGCAGCTTACGTGTGGGCAGGGGGCAGACAGATACGCAGTATTTT | TRBV7-9 | NA | TRBJ2-3 | TRBD1
CASSSGTGESPLHF | TGCGCCAGCAGCTCCGGGACAGGGGAATCACCCCTCCACTTT | TRBV5-1 | NA | TRBJ1-6 | TRBD1
CASSTEDTQYF | TGTGCCAGCAGTACAGAGGATACGCAGTATTTT | TRBV2 | NA | TRBJ2-3 | NA
CASTSGATGELFF | TGTGCCAGCACCTCAGGGGCAACCGGGGAGCTGTTTTTT | TRBV12-3/TRBV12-4 | NA | TRBJ2-2 | NA
CASIPQVNAPDGYTF | TGTGCCAGTATCCCTCAAGTGAACGCTCCGGATGGCTACACCTTC | TRBV19 | NA | TRBJ1-2 | NA
CATSDTSRGADTGTQYF | TGTGCCACCAGTGATACCTCTCGGGGGGCGGATACAGGGACCCAGTACTTC | TRBV24-1 | NA | TRBJ2-5 | NA
CASSFSRGSGNTIYF | TGTGCCAGCAGTTTCAGTCGGGGATCTGGAAACACCATATATTTT | TRBV6-2/TRBV6-3 | NA | TRBJ1-3 | NA
CASSQGVSLAGVGETQYF | TGTGCCAGCAGCCAAGGGGTCTCACTAGCGGGAGTCGGAGAGACCCAGTACTTC | TRBV14 | NA | TRBJ2-5 | TRBD2
CASSSTLPGGRYTQYF | TGTGCCAGCAGTTCGACCCTACCGGGGGGTAGGTATACGCAGTATTTT | TRBV28 | once | TRBJ2-3 | TRBD2
CASSLSPGGVSNEKLFF | TGTGCCAGCAGTTTGTCCCCCGGCGGGGTCTCAAACGAAAAACTGTTTTTT | TRBV28 | once | TRBJ1-4 | NA
CASSSPRQVRWGYTF | TGTGCCAGCAGTTCCCCCCGACAGGTTCGGTGGGGCTACACCTTC | TRBV6-5 | few | TRBJ1-2 | NA
CASSLGGQGLGEQYF | TGTGCCAGCAGCTTGGGTGGGCAGGGATTAGGGGAGCAGTACTTC | TRBV5-5 | NA | TRBJ2-7 | NA
CAWNPAVSYNSPLHF | TGTGCCTGGAACCCCGCAGTCAGTTATAATTCACCCCTCCACTTT | TRBV30 | NA | TRBJ1-6 | NA
CASRIAGEGAYEQYF | TGTGCCAGCAGGATAGCGGGAGAAGGCGCCTACGAGCAGTACTTC | TRBV27 | NA | TRBJ2-7 | TRBD2
CATSNPAENTARGYTF | TGTGCCACCAGCAACCCGGCCGAAAATACTGCTAGAGGCTACACCTTC | TRBV15 | NA | TRBJ1-2 | NA